The 16 T cell receptor beta chains reported below all come from one sample, sequenced in a study of identical twins. MiXCR, run by TCRdb on the 5' RACE reads, gives a single entry per CDR3 protein. Counted here are hundreds of thousands of distinct CDR3 sequences, 8.5% to 9% occurring once; the ten biggest clones make up more than 0.75%. The sample also formed part of further work on yellow fever vaccine responses in identical twins.

Sample: PBMCs. The receptors were sampled from a woman younger than 30 in good health.

CDR3 amino acids: CSARTGRSRETQYF. CDR3 coding DNA: TGCAGTGCTAGAACCGGGAGGTCGAGGGAGACCCAGTACTTC. The chain carries TRBV20-1 and TRBJ2-5; 7 bases fit TRBD2. Germline V gene sequence: CDR1 DFQATT, CDR2 SNEGSKA (reference sequence). V lost 2 bases to trimming and J lost 5 bases; unmatched junction nucleotides: 8. The CDR3 consists of 14 residues.

The V call is TRBV3-1, the J call TRBJ2-3; 16 nucleotides align to TRBD2. Per germline, CDR1 LGHDT and CDR2 YNNKEL (reference sequence). This CDR3 is 17 amino acids long. The V segment lost 10 bases and the J segment 5 bases; nucleotides outside the gene matches: 12. CDR3 bases: TGTGCCACCAGTCCAGGGACTAGCGGGGGGGCGAGAGATACGCAGTATTTT. Its translation is CATSPGTSGGARDTQYF.

This clonotype occurred a few times. The rearrangement joins TRBV3-1 to TRBJ2-2, with TRBD1 identical over 8 bases. This CDR3 has 17 amino acids. Per germline, CDR1 LGHDT and CDR2 YNNKEL (reference sequence). J gave up 4 bases and V 1 base, and 8 bases lay outside the gene matches. CDR3 sequence: CASSQVGGTGATGELFF. DNA of the CDR3: TGTGCCAGCAGCCAAGTTGGCGGGACAGGCGCCACCGGGGAGCTGTTTTTT. The complete variable domain, with remaining parts taken from reference TRBV3-1 and TRBJ2-2, reads DTAVSQTPKYLVTQMGNDKSIKCEQNLGHDTMYWYKQDSKKFLKIMFSYNNKELIINETVPNRFSPKSPDKAHLNLHINSLELGDSAVYFCASSQVGGTGATGELFFGEGSRLTVL.

This clonotype was seen a handful of times. The chain is built from TRBV7-2 and TRBJ2-7; 7 bases agree with TRBD2. V was clipped by 3 bases and J by 3 bases; unmatched bases: 14. The CDR3 runs 17 residues. Looked up from germline, CDR1 is SGHTA and CDR2 is FQGNSA. Here the CDR3 reads CASSFFFFGASGYEQYF. In DNA form, the CDR3 reads TGTGCCAGCAGCTTCTTTTTTTTCGGGGCTAGCGGCTACGAGCAGTACTTC.

This clonotype was counted only a few times. V is TRBV11-2 and J is TRBJ2-1, with TRBD2 matching over 12 bases. The CDR3 spans 17 residues. Germline CDR1 SGHAT, CDR2 FQNNGV. J lost 0 bases, V lost 9 bases, and 9 bases had no gene match. In DNA form, the CDR3 reads TGTGCCAGTAAAACTAGCGGGAGGCAACTCTCCTACAATGAGCAGTTCTTC. Translated, it gives CASKTSGRQLSYNEQFF.

The chain uses TRBV7-2 and TRBJ2-7; the D is unclear. Germline V gene lookup returns CDR1 SGHTA and CDR2 FQGNSA. V gave up 4 bases and J gave up 5 bases, with 3 bases separating them. This CDR3 has 10 residues. The chain's CDR3 is CASSSNEQYF. Here the CDR3 DNA reads TGTGCCAGCAGCTCGAACGAGCAGTACTTC.

The CDR3 region is CASSHRQAGNEQFF. The DNA of the CDR3 is TGTGCCAGCAGCCATCGACAGGCGGGAAATGAGCAGTTCTTC. The chain is built from TRBV3-1 and TRBJ2-1; D possibly matches TRBD1 or TRBD2 (6 bases each). The V and J ends lost 3 bases and 7 bases respectively, with 13 bases between them. The CDR3 length is 14 residues. CDR1 is LGHDT, CDR2 YNNKEL, per germline (reference sequence).

This clonotype showed up many times. The J gene is TRBJ2-3, the V gene TRBV6-4; 9 positions agree with TRBD2. Germline V CDR1 and CDR2: MRHNA, SNTAGT. CDR3 length equals 15 residues. V lost 3 bases to trimming and J lost 1 base; unmatched junction nucleotides: 2. The CDR3 protein is CASSELAGRTDTQYF. CDR3 nucleotide sequence: TGTGCCAGCAGTGAACTAGCGGGTCGCACAGATACGCAGTATTTT.

Only a few counts were recorded for this clonotype. V usage is TRBV28 and J usage is TRBJ2-2; D uncertain. V gave up 0 bases and J gave up 4 bases, with 6 bases separating them. This CDR3 has 14 amino acids. Germline loops: CDR1 MDHEN, CDR2 SYDVKM. The CDR3 sequence: CASSLWVTTGELFF. The CDR3 coding sequence is TGTGCCAGCAGTTTATGGGTTACCACCGGGGAGCTGTTTTTT.

In this sample, this clonotype turned up a few times. V and J are TRBV7-2 and TRBJ2-7; D may be TRBD2 (6 bases). The V gene's germline CDR1 is SGHTA and CDR2 FQGNSA. V lost 5 bases, J lost 2 bases, and 13 bases lay in between. This CDR3 comprises 14 residues. This CDR3 is CASSTPTRPYEQYF. Written as DNA, the CDR3 is TGTGCCAGCAGCACCCCGACTAGACCCTACGAGCAGTACTTC.

The table lists this clonotype with a few counts. This sequence joins TRBV5-1 and TRBJ2-7; 11 positions match TRBD1. Trimming removed 4 bases from V and 6 bases from J; junction bases left unmatched: 12. Germline CDR1 reads SGHRS; CDR2 reads YFSETQ. This CDR3 contains 16 residues. The CDR3 sequence is CASSLLSAGTGGEQYF. CDR3 in DNA: TGCGCCAGCAGCCTATTGTCGGCCGGGACAGGGGGCGAGCAGTACTTC.

This chain uses TRBV28 with TRBJ2-7; D gene unclear. Germline-derived CDR1 and CDR2 are MDHEN and SYDVKM. V gave up 6 bases and J gave up 0 bases, with 6 bases separating them. This CDR3 is built from 12 residues. CDR3 nucleotide sequence: TGTGCCAGCAGCCCACACTCCTACGAGCAGTACTTC. It translates to CASSPHSYEQYF. Using reference TRBV28 and TRBJ2-7 for the parts outside the CDR3, the full variable domain is DVKVTQSSRYLVKRTGEKVFLECVQDMDHENMFWYRQDPGLGLRLIYFSYDVKMKEKGDIPEGYSVSREKKERFSLILESASTNQTSMYLCASSPHSYEQYFGPGTRLTVT.

This clonotype was seen a few times. The chain couples TRBV27 to TRBJ2-7; perhaps TRBD1 as D (6 bases). V shed 7 bases and J shed 0 bases, with 13 bases lying between them. The CDR3 totals 14 residues. Germline V CDR1 and CDR2: MNHEY, SMNVEV (reference sequence). CDR3 residues: CASNSYRDSYEQYF. The CDR3 region has the DNA TGTGCCAGCAATTCCTACAGGGACTCCTACGAGCAGTACTTC.

Points on this clonotype: An end of the junction differs from the germline gene, which may be a read error. V is TRBV12-3 or TRBV12-4 and J is TRBJ2-3; maybe TRBD1 (6 bases). The CDR3 is 13 residues long. The CDR3: CASVGQRTDAQYF. CDR3 DNA sequence: TGTGCCAGCGTTGGACAGCGAACAGATGCGCAGTATTTT.

The chain carries TRBV28 and TRBJ2-5, with a weak D call TRBD1 (6 bases). Per germline, CDR1 MDHEN and CDR2 SYDVKM. This CDR3 is 15 amino acids long. Trimming stripped 3 bases from V and 2 bases from J, with 13 bases between. The CDR3 loop reads CASSLPGQNQETQYF. The CDR3 DNA is TGTGCCAGCAGTTTGCCAGGACAGAATCAAGAGACCCAGTACTTC.

A word on this clonotype: The junction departs from the called germline gene at one end, perhaps through a read error. The chain links TRBV29-1 to TRBJ2-7, with D perhaps matching TRBD1 (6 bases). This CDR3 is built from 13 residues. The germline V gene encodes CDR1 SQVTM and CDR2 ANQGSEA. The CDR3 region is CGVVLTGSGEQYF. The CDR3 DNA is TGCGGCGTTGTCTTGACAGGCTCGGGCGAGCAGTACTTC.